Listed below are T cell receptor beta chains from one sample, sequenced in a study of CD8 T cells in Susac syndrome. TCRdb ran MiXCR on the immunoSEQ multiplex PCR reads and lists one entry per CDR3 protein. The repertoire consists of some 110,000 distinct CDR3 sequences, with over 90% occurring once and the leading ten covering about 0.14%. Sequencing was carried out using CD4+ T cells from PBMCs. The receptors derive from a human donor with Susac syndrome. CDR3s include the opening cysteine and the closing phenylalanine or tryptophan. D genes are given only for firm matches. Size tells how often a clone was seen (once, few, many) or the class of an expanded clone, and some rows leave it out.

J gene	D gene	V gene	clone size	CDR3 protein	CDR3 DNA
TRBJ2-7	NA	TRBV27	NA	CASSLSIAGPSYEQYF	TGTGCCAGCAGTTTATCGATAGCAGGGCCCTCCTACGAGCAGTACTTC
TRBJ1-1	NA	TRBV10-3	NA	CAIREQGLNTEAFF	TGTGCCATCAGGGAACAGGGCCTGAACACTGAAGCTTTCTTT
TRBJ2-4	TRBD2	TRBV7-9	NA	CASSFLSGGDIQYF	TGTGCCAGCAGCTTCCTCAGTGGGGGGGACATTCAGTACTTC
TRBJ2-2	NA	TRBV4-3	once	CASSQEAIANTGELFF	TGCGCCAGCAGCCAAGAAGCCATCGCGAACACCGGGGAGCTGTTTTTT
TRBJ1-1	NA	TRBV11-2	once	CASSNRDNMNTEAFF	TGTGCCAGCAGCAACCGGGACAACATGAACACTGAAGCTTTCTTT
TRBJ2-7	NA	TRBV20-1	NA	CSARSAGGDEQYF	TGCAGTGCTAGATCGGCAGGGGGGGACGAGCAGTACTTC
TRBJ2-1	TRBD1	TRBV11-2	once	CASSPPGQYLLNEQFF	TGTGCCAGCAGCCCACCGGGACAGTATCTCCTAAATGAGCAGTTCTTC
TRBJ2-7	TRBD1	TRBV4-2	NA	CASSQGQGGTYEQYF	TGTGCCAGCAGCCAGGGACAGGGGGGGACCTACGAGCAGTACTTC
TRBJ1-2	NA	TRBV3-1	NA	CASSQGPGRNYGYTF	TGTGCCAGCAGCCAAGGGCCGGGACGTAATTATGGCTACACCTTC
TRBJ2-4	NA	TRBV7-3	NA	CASSSGPDDIQYF	TGTGCCAGCAGCTCGGGACCGGATGACATTCAGTACTTC
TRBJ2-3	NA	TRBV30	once	CAWSSGASTDTQYF	TGTGCCTGGAGTAGCGGTGCTAGCACAGATACGCAGTATTTT
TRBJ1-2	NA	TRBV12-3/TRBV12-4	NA	CASISPGRGNYGYTF	TGTGCCAGCATCTCACCCGGGCGGGGAAACTATGGCTACACCTTC
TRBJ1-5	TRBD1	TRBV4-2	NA	CASSGTGGSGQPQHF	TGTGCCAGCTCCGGGACAGGGGGCTCGGGTCAGCCCCAGCATTTT
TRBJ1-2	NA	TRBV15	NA	CATSGGLDYGYTF	TGTGCCACCAGCGGAGGGTTGGACTATGGCTACACCTTC
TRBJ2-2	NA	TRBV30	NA	CAWSVLQGMTGELFF	TGTGCCTGGAGTGTACTGCAGGGTATGACCGGGGAGCTGTTTTTT
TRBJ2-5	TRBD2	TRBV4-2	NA	CASSQELADPKETQYF	TGTGCCAGCAGCCAAGAGCTAGCGGACCCAAAAGAGACCCAGTACTTC
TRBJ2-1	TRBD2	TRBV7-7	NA	CASSQGLAGAVEQFF	TGTGCTAGCAGCCAGGGACTAGCGGGAGCGGTTGAGCAGTTCTTC
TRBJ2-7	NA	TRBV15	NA	CATSRGASGIYEQYF	TGTGCCACCAGCAGAGGAGCGAGCGGTATCTACGAGCAGTACTTC
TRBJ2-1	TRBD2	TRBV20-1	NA	CSSSAGGGYNEQFF	TGCAGCTCGTCAGCGGGAGGGGGCTACAATGAGCAGTTCTTC
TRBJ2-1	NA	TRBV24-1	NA	CATSDPPGEQFF	TGTGCCACCAGTGATCCACCGGGGGAGCAGTTCTTC
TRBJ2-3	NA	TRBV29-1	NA	CSVELRRTDTQYF	TGCAGCGTTGAACTAAGACGCACAGATACGCAGTATTTT
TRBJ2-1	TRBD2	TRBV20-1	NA	CSARQGAGVDNEQFF	TGCAGTGCAAGGCAAGGAGCGGGAGTCGACAATGAGCAGTTCTTC
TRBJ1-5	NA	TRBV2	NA	CASTLGWINQPQHF	TGTGCCAGCACCCTGGGCTGGATAAATCAGCCCCAGCATTTT
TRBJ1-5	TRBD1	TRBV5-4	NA	CASSADRVQPQHF	TGTGCCAGCAGCGCGGACAGGGTTCAGCCCCAGCATTTT